This is a list of T cell receptor beta chains from one sample in a study of OX40 agonist ivuxolimab in advanced cancers. Using immunoSEQ multiplex PCR, the repertoire was profiled, and TCRdb retains in-frame clones only, with some absent. In the table there are about 26,000 clones, approximately 90% of which are singletons. The material sequenced was CD4+ or CD8+ T cells sorted from blood, taken in a trial of the OX40 agonist ivuxolimab. Every receptor here comes from an adult with an advanced solid tumor such as melanoma, head and neck, liver or kidney cancer. Both conserved end residues are part of each CDR3. D genes are given only for firm matches. Some rows have no size entry. The others give once, few or many, or a class for an expanded clone.

V,J,size,length,D,CDR3,DNA
TRBV6-5,TRBJ2-7,NA,15,TRBD2,CASSFAGGGEYEQYF,TGTGCCAGCAGTTTCGCGGGAGGGGGAGAGTACGAGCAGTACTTC
TRBV6-5,TRBJ2-7,NA,11,NA,CASGHPYEQYF,TGTGCCAGCGGACACCCCTACGAGCAGTACTTC
TRBV9,TRBJ2-5,NA,14,NA,CASSVGGGRETQYF,TGTGCCAGCAGCGTTGGGGGTGGTAGAGAGACCCAGTACTTC
TRBV27,TRBJ1-2,NA,13,TRBD1,CASRPGQGAGYTF,TGTGCCTCTCGGCCGGGACAGGGGGCTGGCTACACCTTC
TRBV18,TRBJ2-7,once,15,TRBD2,CASSPTSAGGSEQYF,TGTGCCAGCTCACCGACATCAGCGGGGGGTAGCGAGCAGTACTTC
TRBV6-1,TRBJ1-2,NA,15,TRBD1,CASSDRDSESYGYTF,TGTGCCAGCAGTGATAGGGACAGCGAATCCTATGGCTACACCTTC
TRBV5-1,TRBJ2-1,NA,15,TRBD2,CASSLRLADYNEQFF,TGCGCCAGCAGCTTGCGGCTAGCGGATTACAATGAGCAGTTCTTC
TRBV15,TRBJ2-7,NA,14,TRBD1,CATSLLTGGYEQYF,TGTGCCACCAGCCTGCTGACAGGGGGCTACGAGCAGTACTTC
TRBV7-8,TRBJ2-1,NA,16,NA,CASTNGGGSRYNEQFF,TGTGCCAGCACCAACGGTGGGGGTAGCAGATACAATGAGCAGTTCTTC
TRBV28,TRBJ2-3,NA,17,TRBD2,CASSLWGRLAGPDTQYF,TGTGCCAGCAGTTTATGGGGGCGCCTAGCGGGCCCAGATACGCAGTATTTT
TRBV2,TRBJ2-4,few,15,TRBD2,CASSTGGVAKNIQYF,TGTGCCAGCAGCACCGGGGGGGTAGCCAAAAACATTCAGTACTTC
TRBV29-1,TRBJ2-1,NA,15,NA,CSVEIWQGRPNEQFF,TGCAGCGTTGAAATTTGGCAGGGCCGACCTAATGAGCAGTTCTTC
TRBV5-1,TRBJ1-1,NA,13,NA,CASSSTVNTEAFF,TGCGCCAGCAGCTCAACAGTGAACACTGAAGCTTTCTTT